This T cell receptor (beta chain) came from a study of blood T cell repertoires in COVID-19. The wider study: The origin of the acute and convalescent COVID-19 samples was the United States, Italy and Spain. Sample material is recorded as cDNA or gDNA derived from T cells, B-cell-depleted T cells, or PBMCs.

Original analysis: Reference gene primers were amplified, and this amplification served to estimate nucleated cell counts. Clones were read by immunoSEQ multiplex PCR, and TCRdb kept only the in-frame ones, dropping some. Clone size and V and J calls were adopted from that table, with D and trimming inferred from the DNA. The profile shows 200,000 to 300,000 clones, about four fifths of them singletons. The germline V gene has CDR1 SGHDT and CDR2 YYEEEE. The CDR3 is 13 amino acids. Trimming pared 4 bases from V and 10 bases from J, leaving 12 bases between. This clone was seen a few times. This chain joins TRBV5-6 and TRBJ1-6, with D unresolved. This sequence was found in a man aged 45 to 65 with acute or convalescent COVID-19. The sequencing input was peripheral blood. CDR3 region: CASSTWRSSPLHF. As DNA, the CDR3 is TGTGCCAGCAGCACGTGGCGTAGCTCACCCCTCCACTTT.